This T cell receptor (beta chain) was captured by sequencing in a study of neoadjuvant anti-PD-1 for oral cavity cancer. Study background: Patients without progression received a fourth nivolumab dose around day 43, then surgical resection on days 50-56.

TCRdb's table, derived via immunoSEQ multiplex PCR, lists solely in-frame clones and lacks some. The sample holds just over 14,000 clones, roughly two thirds seen once. The CDR3 runs to 16 residues. The J segment lost 2 bases and the V segment lost 5 bases, leaving 11 bases of the junction unmatched. CDR1 is SGHAT, CDR2 FQNNGV, per germline. Patients had newly diagnosed, untreated stage II-IVA oral cavity squamous cell carcinoma. Analysis of PBMCs was direct, with no culture step. As regards this clone: Its antigen is unidentified.

Study-wide results and limits: Non-responders to neoadjuvant nivolumab had significantly more clonal PBMC T cells than responders.

The source material was PBMCs, sampled before nivolumab (anti-PD-1) treatment. This TCR came from a person aged 35-79 years with oral cavity squamous cell carcinoma. The J gene is TRBJ2-7, the V gene TRBV11-2; 8 bases fit TRBD1. The CDR3 nucleotides read TGTGCCAGCAGCCCCTTAGTAGGACAGGGCCCCTACGAGCAGTACTTC. Amino acids: CASSPLVGQGPYEQYF.